Listed here is a single T cell receptor (beta chain). The data were obtained in a study of cytomegalovirus exposure and HLA in healthy donors. Study background: Counted in an early data release were tens of millions of unique TCRs from HLA-typed donors.

PCR employed 60 Vbeta and 13 Jbeta primers. The table came from immunoSEQ multiplex PCR; TCRdb's copy has only in-frame clones and leaves some out. The sample includes about 130,000 clones, roughly 9.7% of them seen just once. The receptor's source is a man aged 50 or older in good health and CMV-seronegative. Source material: PBMCs.

Written as DNA, the CDR3 is TGTGCCAGCAGTTTAGGACAGGGCCATAGCGAGCAGTACTTC. This gives the protein CASSLGQGHSEQYF. The chain links TRBV27 to TRBJ2-7, with 8 bases aligning to TRBD1. The V gene's germline CDR1 is MNHEY and CDR2 SMNVEV (reference sequence). The CDR3 has 14 residues. The V and J ends lost 2 bases and 6 bases, in that order; junction bases with no gene match: 6.